The 28 T cell receptor beta chains below all came from one sample that was sequenced in a study of T-cell memory formation after mild COVID-19. MiXCR was run by TCRdb on the 5' RACE reads, yielding one entry per CDR3 protein. The sample shows over 250,000 distinct CDR3 sequences, more than 15% of them seen only once. Sequenced: PBMCs or a T cell subset sorted from them (not recorded which). The origin of the receptors is a man younger than 30 who had mild COVID-19 (a few samples of this study predate the infection). Cell type and time point are not known.

Comments on this clonotype: The germline gene is not matched at one end of the junction; a read error may be the cause. CDR3 DNA sequence: TGTGCCAGCAGCTCCACCGGGCCCTACTATGAGCAGTTCTTC. Its protein product is CASSSTGPYYEQFF. The chain uses TRBV7-6 and TRBJ2-1; the D is unclear. The CDR3 runs to 14 residues. From germline, CDR1 is SGHVS and CDR2 FNYEAQ.

CDR3 sequence reads: CASSSKIWGGGTEAFF. The CDR3 region has the DNA TGTGCCAGCAGTTCTAAAATCTGGGGGGGTGGAACTGAAGCTTTCTTT. This chain links TRBV27 with TRBJ1-1, with a tentative D call TRBD1 (5 bases). The V and J ends lost 4 bases and 5 bases respectively, with 20 bases between them. CDR3 size: 16 residues. Germline V gene lookup returns CDR1 MNHEY and CDR2 SMNVEV (reference sequence).

This clonotype was seen more than once but under ten times. The gene calls are TRBV4-2 and TRBJ2-1, with 11 nucleotides matching TRBD2. The germline gives CDR1 LGHNA, CDR2 YNFKEQ. This CDR3 comprises 19 residues. V lost 4 bases and J lost 1; bases outside the gene matches: 12. The CDR3 DNA sequence: TGTGCCAGCAGCCGACCTAGCGGGGGGTCCCGAGAGTCCTACAATGAGCAGTTCTTC. Amino acids: CASSRPSGGSRESYNEQFF.

This clonotype was observed a handful of times. J is TRBJ2-1 and V is TRBV4-2; D is undetermined. The V end lost 4 bases, the J end lost 3 bases, and 7 bases lay between the germline ends. The CDR3 sequence is 13 residues long. The V gene's germline CDR1 is LGHNA and CDR2 YNFKEQ. The CDR3 nucleotides are TGTGCCAGCAGCCGCCGAAACTACAATGAGCAGTTCTTC. Translation gives CASSRRNYNEQFF.

The chain uses TRBV9 and TRBJ2-3; unclear D gene. The CDR3 runs to 13 residues. Germline loops: CDR1 SGDLS, CDR2 YYNGEE. V was pared by 0 bases and J by 11 bases, with 13 bases between. The CDR3 DNA sequence: TGTGCCAGCAGCGTAGATTTAGGGTCGGTGCAGTATTTT. Protein sequence: CASSVDLGSVQYF. Full variable domain (outside the CDR3, taken from reference TRBV9 and TRBJ2-3): DSGVTQTPKHLITATGQRVTLRCSPRSGDLSVYWYQQSLDQGLQFLIQYYNGEERAKGNILERFSAQQFPDLHSELNLSSLELGDSALYFCASSVDLGSVQYFGPGTRLTVL.

The V gene is TRBV5-1, the J gene TRBJ1-1; D gene ambiguous. Germline V gives CDR1 SGHRS, CDR2 YFSETQ. Trimming stripped 4 bases from V and 5 bases from J, with 15 bases between. This CDR3 spans 14 amino acids. CDR3 loop: CASSTSGFRTEAFF. In nucleotides, the CDR3 is TGCGCCAGCAGCACGTCGGGGTTTCGAACTGAAGCTTTCTTT.

This rearrangement joins TRBV10-3 to TRBJ2-3; 11 bases align to TRBD2. V dropped 6 bases and J dropped 1; count of bases not matched to a gene: 3. The germline V gene has CDR1 ENHRY and CDR2 SYGVKD. The CDR3 consists of 15 residues. DNA for the CDR3: TGTGCCATCAGGGGGACTAGCGGACGCACAGATACGCAGTATTTT. This gives the protein CAIRGTSGRTDTQYF.

This clonotype was observed many times. The chain links TRBV4-2 to TRBJ2-5; the D gene is possibly TRBD1 (5 bases). Germline V gene data show CDR1 as LGHNA and CDR2 as YNFKEQ. Trimming took off 3 bases at V and 3 bases at J, with 11 bases between the two ends. The CDR3 is 14 amino acids. The CDR3 reads CASSHGQIKETQYF. CDR3 in DNA: TGTGCCAGCAGCCACGGACAAATTAAAGAGACCCAGTACTTC.

This clonotype was recorded a few times. The CDR3: CASSGGHEKLFF. CDR3 DNA: TGTGCCAGCAGCGGGGGGCATGAAAAACTGTTTTTT. V usage is TRBV7-9 and J usage is TRBJ1-4; weak D call: TRBD1 (6 bases). The CDR3 sequence is 12 residues long. The V gene's germline CDR1 is SEHNR and CDR2 FQNEAQ (reference sequence). Trimming took 5 bases from V and 6 from J, leaving 7 bases between them.

This clonotype was observed a handful of times. The rearrangement joins TRBV6-5 to TRBJ1-5, with 7 bases that match TRBD1. The CDR3 runs to 18 residues. Germline CDR1 is MNHEY and CDR2 is SVGAGI. After removal of 6 bases from V and 1 base from J, the junction contained 15 bases not matched to a gene. CDR3 coding DNA: TGTGCCAGCAGCCAGCCGCTTACAGGGGAAGAAAGCAATCAGCCCCAGCATTTT. It specifies CASSQPLTGEESNQPQHF.

The chain employs TRBV20-1 and TRBJ2-5; 8 bases match TRBD2. V was pared by 2 bases and J by 2 bases, with 7 bases of the junction left unmatched. CDR1 and CDR2 (germline): DFQATT, SNEGSKA (reference sequence). This CDR3 spans 15 amino acids. The CDR3 sequence: CSARPRRGGQETQYF. The CDR3 nucleotides are TGCAGTGCTAGACCCCGCCGGGGGGGACAAGAGACCCAGTACTTC.

The chain has TRBV6-5 and TRBJ1-1, with TRBD1 as a possible D gene (6 bases). This CDR3 is 11 amino acids long. V lost 7 bases and J 10 bases, leaving 13 bases between the germline ends. The germline CDR1 and CDR2 sequences are MNHEY and SVGAGI. The CDR3 nucleotides are TGTGCCAGCACCAATCAGGGGTTAGCTTTCTTT. This encodes CASTNQGLAFF.

This rearrangement joins TRBV10-3 to TRBJ1-2; 12 bases fit TRBD1. Germline CDR1 ENHRY, CDR2 SYGVKD. V was pared by 6 bases and J by 10 bases, with 0 bases of the junction left unmatched. This CDR3 contains 11 residues. The CDR3 sequence: CAIRGQGAYTF. The CDR3 DNA sequence: TGTGCCATCAGGGGACAGGGGGCCTACACCTTC.

The V call is TRBV4-1, the J call TRBJ1-4; D unresolved. The V and J ends lost 0 bases and 0 bases respectively, with 8 bases between them. CDR1 is MGHRA, CDR2 YSYEKL, per germline. This CDR3 is built from 16 residues. This CDR3 reads CASSQDLGSTNEKLFF. The CDR3 region has the DNA TGCGCCAGCAGCCAAGATCTGGGCTCAACTAATGAAAAACTGTTTTTT.

The rearrangement uses TRBV11-2 and TRBJ2-5; TRBD1 or TRBD2 may be the D gene (5 bases each). The V and J ends lost 0 bases and 4 bases respectively, with 12 bases between them. This CDR3 has 15 residues. The V gene's germline CDR1 is SGHAT and CDR2 FQNNGV. CDR3 region: CASSLDRGDAETQYF. The DNA for the CDR3 is TGTGCCAGCAGCTTAGATCGGGGCGACGCAGAGACCCAGTACTTC. Supplemented by reference TRBV11-2 and TRBJ2-5, the full variable domain reads EAGVAQSPRYKIIEKRQSVAFWCNPISGHATLYWYQQILGQGPKLLIQFQNNGVVDDSQLPKDRFSAERLKGVDSTLKIQPAKLEDSAVYLCASSLDRGDAETQYFGPGTRLLVL.

The V gene is TRBV12-3 or TRBV12-4, the J gene TRBJ1-1; TRBD1 is a possible D gene (5 bases). V was clipped by 4 bases and J by 0 bases, with 9 bases between them. This CDR3 comprises 14 residues. The CDR3 region has the DNA TGTGCCAGCAGTTCAGGGTTAATGAACACTGAAGCTTTCTTT. Protein sequence: CASSSGLMNTEAFF.

This clonotype has more than one count but fewer than ten. The chain links TRBV7-8 to TRBJ2-4; maybe TRBD1 (5 bases). The germline V gene has CDR1 SGHVS and CDR2 FQNEAQ. V was trimmed by 0 bases and J by 7 bases, leaving 10 bases between them. The CDR3 consists of 14 residues. The CDR3 nucleotides read TGTGCCAGCAGCTTAGCGGGGCGTAGGAACATTCAGTACTTC. Its translation is CASSLAGRRNIQYF.

This clonotype turned up a few times. The chain joins TRBV6-5 to TRBJ2-2, with 13 bases identical to TRBD2. The CDR3 has 16 residues. Trimming took 7 bases from V and 7 from J; bases not matched to a gene: 9. Germline V gene lookup returns CDR1 MNHEY and CDR2 SVGAGI. The CDR3 sequence is CASKGQGLAGIGELFF. As DNA, the CDR3 is TGTGCCAGCAAGGGTCAGGGACTAGCGGGGATCGGGGAGCTGTTTTTT.

This clonotype was counted at least ten times. The CDR3 coding sequence is TGTGCCAGCAACCCTAGCGGGGGCCAAGAGACCCAGTACTTC. It yields the protein CASNPSGGQETQYF. The V call is TRBV7-9, the J call TRBJ2-5; 10 nucleotides match TRBD2. Germline CDR1 is SEHNR and CDR2 is FQNEAQ (reference sequence). The J segment lost 1 base and the V segment lost 7 bases, leaving 3 bases of the junction unmatched. This CDR3 contains 14 residues.

The chain uses TRBV15 and TRBJ1-2; possibly TRBD1 for D (5 bases). The ends were cut back, 5 bases at V and 8 bases at J, with 9 bases in the middle. This CDR3 is built from 11 residues. The germline gives CDR1 LNHNV, CDR2 YYDKDF (reference sequence). The DNA for the CDR3 is TGTGCCACCAGCGGCCAGGGAGGCTACACCTTC. Amino acids: CATSGQGGYTF.

V is TRBV7-8 and J is TRBJ2-1, with 9 positions matching TRBD2. This CDR3 is built from 16 residues. Trimming removed 1 base from V and 7 bases from J; junction bases left unmatched: 8. Germline V lookup: CDR1 SGHVS, CDR2 FQNEAQ. The CDR3 coding sequence is TGTGCCAGCAGCTTAGAAGGGCGGGGGGGTCTGAATGAGCAGTTCTTC. It encodes CASSLEGRGGLNEQFF.

This clonotype came up once. The rearrangement uses TRBV10-2 and TRBJ1-2, with D hard to call. The length of the CDR3 is 14 residues. The germline V gene encodes CDR1 WSHSY and CDR2 SAAADI. V was shortened by 4 bases and J by 5 bases, with 14 bases between the two germline ends. DNA of the CDR3: TGCGCCAGCAGTGCTGGATTAGATTGGTATGGCTACACCTTC. It translates to CASSAGLDWYGYTF.

This clonotype showed up many times. CDR3 protein: CASSPYDRGDYNEQFF. The CDR3 DNA reads as TGTGCCAGCAGTCCCTATGACAGGGGGGACTACAATGAGCAGTTCTTC. The chain links TRBV12-3 or TRBV12-4 to TRBJ2-1; 9 bases map to TRBD1. This CDR3 comprises 16 residues. V trimming: 5 bases; J trimming: 3 bases; junction bases outside the gene matches: 8.

This clonotype was detected only a few times. V and J are TRBV6-5 and TRBJ2-3; TRBD2 matches 9 bases. V lost 0 bases to trimming and J lost 4 bases; unmatched junction nucleotides: 5. The CDR3 contains 16 residues. Germline V gene data show CDR1 as MNHEY and CDR2 as SVGAGI. The CDR3 loop is CASSYSISGGADTQYF. The CDR3 coding sequence is TGTGCCAGCAGTTACTCGATTAGCGGGGGTGCAGATACGCAGTATTTT.

A few counts support this clonotype. V gene TRBV7-2 combines with J gene TRBJ1-5; possibly TRBD1 for D (6 bases). Deletions cut 5 bases from V and 5 bases from J, with 13 bases between. The CDR3 consists of 14 residues. Germline V gene lookup returns CDR1 SGHTA and CDR2 FQGNSA. The CDR3 coding sequence is TGTGCCAGCAGCCTACAGGGAATGGATCAGCCCCAGCATTTT. As protein: CASSLQGMDQPQHF.

This clonotype was found a few times. The chain combines TRBV21-1 with TRBJ2-2; TRBD1 is taken as the D call from the table, unchecked against the DNA. TRBV21-1 is reported as a pseudogene. The CDR3 extends over 15 amino acids. CDR3 residues: CAKGQGERRTGELFF. CDR3 sequence (DNA): TGTGCCAAGGGACAGGGGGAGCGCCGAACCGGGGAGCTGTTTTTT.

This clonotype was observed a few times. This rearrangement joins TRBV3-1 to TRBJ1-2, with D maybe TRBD1 (5 bases). CDR3 length: 15 residues. Trimming pared 4 bases from V and 2 bases from J, leaving 14 bases between. Germline CDR1 is LGHDT and CDR2 is YNNKEL (reference sequence). The DNA for the CDR3 is TGTGCCAGCAGCCGAAATCGGGACGTCAACTATGGCTACACCTTC. It yields the protein CASSRNRDVNYGYTF.

The V and J genes are TRBV3-1 and TRBJ1-5; D is perhaps TRBD1 (5 bases). V was trimmed by 4 bases and J by 1 base, leaving 11 bases between them. The V gene's germline CDR1 is LGHDT and CDR2 YNNKEL (reference sequence). This CDR3 contains 15 residues. The CDR3 protein is CASSPAWGSNQPQHF. CDR3 DNA: TGTGCCAGCAGCCCCGCCTGGGGGAGCAATCAGCCCCAGCATTTT.